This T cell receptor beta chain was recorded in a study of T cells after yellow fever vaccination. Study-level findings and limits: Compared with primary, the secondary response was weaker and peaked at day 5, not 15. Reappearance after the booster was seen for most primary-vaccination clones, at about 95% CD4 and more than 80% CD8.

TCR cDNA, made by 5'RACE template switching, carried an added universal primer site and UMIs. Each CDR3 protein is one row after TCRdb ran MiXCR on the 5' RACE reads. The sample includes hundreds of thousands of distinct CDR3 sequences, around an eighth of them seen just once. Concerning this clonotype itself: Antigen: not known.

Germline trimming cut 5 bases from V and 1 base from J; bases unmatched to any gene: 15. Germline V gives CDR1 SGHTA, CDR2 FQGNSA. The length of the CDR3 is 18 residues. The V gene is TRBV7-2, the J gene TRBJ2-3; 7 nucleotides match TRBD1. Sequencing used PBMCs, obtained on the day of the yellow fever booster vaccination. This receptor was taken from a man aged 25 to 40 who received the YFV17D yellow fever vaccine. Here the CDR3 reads CASSLTIASGGGTDTQYF. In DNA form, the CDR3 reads TGTGCCAGCAGCCTAACGATAGCGTCAGGGGGAGGCACAGATACGCAGTATTTT.